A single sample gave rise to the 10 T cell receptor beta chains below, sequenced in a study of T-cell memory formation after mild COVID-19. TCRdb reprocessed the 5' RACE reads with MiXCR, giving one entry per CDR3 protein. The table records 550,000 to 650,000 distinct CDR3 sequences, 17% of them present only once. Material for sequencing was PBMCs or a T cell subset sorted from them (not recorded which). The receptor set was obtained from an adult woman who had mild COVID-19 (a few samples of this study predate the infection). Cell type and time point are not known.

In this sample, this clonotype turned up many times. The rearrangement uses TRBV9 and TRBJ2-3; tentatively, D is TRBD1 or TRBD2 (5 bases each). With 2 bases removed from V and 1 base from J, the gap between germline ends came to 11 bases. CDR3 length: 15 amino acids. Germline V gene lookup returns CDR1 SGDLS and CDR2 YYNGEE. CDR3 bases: TGTGCCAGCAGCGTGAGAGGGGCCGGCACAGATACGCAGTATTTT. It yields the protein CASSVRGAGTDTQYF.

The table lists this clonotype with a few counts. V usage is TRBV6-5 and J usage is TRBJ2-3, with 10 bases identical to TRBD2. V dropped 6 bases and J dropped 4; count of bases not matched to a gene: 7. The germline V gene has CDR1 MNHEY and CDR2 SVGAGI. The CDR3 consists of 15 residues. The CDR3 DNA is TGTGCCAGCAGCCTACTAGCGGGGATTGCAGATACGCAGTATTTT. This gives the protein CASSLLAGIADTQYF.

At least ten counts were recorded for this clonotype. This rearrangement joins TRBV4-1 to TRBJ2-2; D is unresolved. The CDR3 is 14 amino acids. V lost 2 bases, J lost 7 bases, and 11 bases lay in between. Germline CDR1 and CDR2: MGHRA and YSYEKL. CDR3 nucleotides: TGCGCCAGCAGCCAAAGATCACGGTTCGGGGAGCTGTTTTTT. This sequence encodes CASSQRSRFGELFF.

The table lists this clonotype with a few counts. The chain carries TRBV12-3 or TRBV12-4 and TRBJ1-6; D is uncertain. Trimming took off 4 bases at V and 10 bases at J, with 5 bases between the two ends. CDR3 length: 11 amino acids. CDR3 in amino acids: CASSSSSPLHF. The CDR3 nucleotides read TGTGCCAGCAGTTCCTCCTCACCCCTCCACTTT.

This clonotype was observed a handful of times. The CDR3 here is CASSLEQGGDIQYF. CDR3 bases: TGCGCCAGCAGCTTGGAACAGGGGGGAGACATTCAGTACTTC. The chain is built from TRBV5-1 and TRBJ2-4, with 8 bases that match TRBD1. Losses at the gene ends were 0 bases for V and 8 bases for J; bases not matched to a gene: 4. Germline V gene data show CDR1 as SGHRS and CDR2 as YFSETQ. The CDR3 length is 14 residues. Filled out from reference TRBV5-1 and TRBJ2-4, the complete variable domain reads KAGVTQTPRYLIKTRGQQVTLSCSPISGHRSVSWYQQTPGQGLQFLFEYFSETQRNKGNFPGRFSGRQFSNSRSEMNVSTLELGDSALYLCASSLEQGGDIQYFGAGTRLSVL.

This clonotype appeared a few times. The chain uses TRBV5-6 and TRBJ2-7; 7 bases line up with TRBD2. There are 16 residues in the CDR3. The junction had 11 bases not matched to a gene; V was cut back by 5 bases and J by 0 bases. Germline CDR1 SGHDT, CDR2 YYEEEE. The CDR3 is CASRRGYGGSSYEQYF. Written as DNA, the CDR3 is TGTGCCAGCAGACGAGGGTATGGCGGGAGCTCCTACGAGCAGTACTTC. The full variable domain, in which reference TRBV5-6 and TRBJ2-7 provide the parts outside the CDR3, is DAGVTQSPTHLIKTRGQQVTLRCSPKSGHDTVSWYQQALGQGPQFIFQYYEEEERQRGNFPDRFSGHQFPNYSSELNVNALLLGDSALYLCASRRGYGGSSYEQYFGPGTRLTVT.

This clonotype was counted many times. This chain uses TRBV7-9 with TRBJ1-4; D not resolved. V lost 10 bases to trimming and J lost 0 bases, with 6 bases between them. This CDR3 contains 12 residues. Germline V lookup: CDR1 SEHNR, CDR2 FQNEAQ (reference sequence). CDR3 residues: CAISTTNEKLFF. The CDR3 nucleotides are TGTGCCATCAGTACAACTAATGAAAAACTGTTTTTT.

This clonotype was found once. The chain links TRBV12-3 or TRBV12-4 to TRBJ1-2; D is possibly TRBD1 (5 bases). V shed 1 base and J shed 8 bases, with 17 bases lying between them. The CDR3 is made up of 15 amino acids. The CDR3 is CASSLGAADIEGYTF. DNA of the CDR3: TGTGCCAGCAGTTTAGGGGCGGCGGACATCGAGGGCTACACCTTC.

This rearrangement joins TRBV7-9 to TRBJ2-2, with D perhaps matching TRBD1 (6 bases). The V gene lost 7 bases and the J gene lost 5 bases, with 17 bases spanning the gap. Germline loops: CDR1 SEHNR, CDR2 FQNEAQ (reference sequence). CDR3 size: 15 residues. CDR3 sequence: CASITKQGNTGELFF. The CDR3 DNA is TGTGCCAGCATCACCAAACAGGGAAATACCGGGGAGCTGTTTTTT.

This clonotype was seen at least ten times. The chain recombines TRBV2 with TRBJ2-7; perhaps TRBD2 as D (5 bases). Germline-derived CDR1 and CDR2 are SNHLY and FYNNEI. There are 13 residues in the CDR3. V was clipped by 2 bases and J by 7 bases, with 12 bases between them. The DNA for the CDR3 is TGTGCCAGCAGTGAATGGACCGGGGAAGAGCAGTACTTC. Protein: CASSEWTGEEQYF.